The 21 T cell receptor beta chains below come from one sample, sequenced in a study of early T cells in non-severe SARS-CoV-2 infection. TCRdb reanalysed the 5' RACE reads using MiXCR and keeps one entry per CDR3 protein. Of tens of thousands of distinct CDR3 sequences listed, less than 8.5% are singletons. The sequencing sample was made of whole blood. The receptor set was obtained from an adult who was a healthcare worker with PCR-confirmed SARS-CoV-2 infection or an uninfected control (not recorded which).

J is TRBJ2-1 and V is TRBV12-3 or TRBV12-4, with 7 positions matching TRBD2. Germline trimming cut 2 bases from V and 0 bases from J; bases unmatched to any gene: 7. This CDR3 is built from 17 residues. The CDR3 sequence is CASSLPGGGSSYNEQFF. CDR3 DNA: TGTGCCAGCAGTTTACCTGGGGGGGGGAGCTCCTACAATGAGCAGTTCTTC.

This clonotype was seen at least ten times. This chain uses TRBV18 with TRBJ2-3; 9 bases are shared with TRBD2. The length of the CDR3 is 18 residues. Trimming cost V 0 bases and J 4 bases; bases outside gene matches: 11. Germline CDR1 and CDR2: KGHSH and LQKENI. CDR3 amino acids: CASSPPGLAGFWADTQYF. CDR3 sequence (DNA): TGTGCCAGCTCACCACCGGGACTAGCAGGGTTTTGGGCAGATACGCAGTATTTT.

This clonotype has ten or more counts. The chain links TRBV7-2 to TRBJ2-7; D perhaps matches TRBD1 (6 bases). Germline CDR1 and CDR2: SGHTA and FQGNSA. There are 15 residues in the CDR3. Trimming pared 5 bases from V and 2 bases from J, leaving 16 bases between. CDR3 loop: CASSPQGQTAYEQYF. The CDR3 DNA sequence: TGTGCCAGCAGCCCACAGGGACAAACCGCCTACGAGCAGTACTTC.

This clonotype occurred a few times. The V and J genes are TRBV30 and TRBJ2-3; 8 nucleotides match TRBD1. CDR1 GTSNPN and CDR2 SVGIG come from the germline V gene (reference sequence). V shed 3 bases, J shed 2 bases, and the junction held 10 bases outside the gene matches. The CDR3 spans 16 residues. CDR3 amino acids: CAWREGWGQVTDTQYF. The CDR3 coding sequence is TGTGCCTGGAGAGAAGGTTGGGGACAGGTCACAGATACGCAGTATTTT.

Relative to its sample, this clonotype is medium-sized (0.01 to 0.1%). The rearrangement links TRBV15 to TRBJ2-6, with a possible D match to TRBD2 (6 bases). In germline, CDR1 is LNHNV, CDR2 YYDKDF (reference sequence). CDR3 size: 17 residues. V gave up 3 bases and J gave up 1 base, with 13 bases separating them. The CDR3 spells CATSSRDSNSGANVLTF. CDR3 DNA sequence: TGTGCCACCAGCAGCCGGGACTCCAATTCTGGGGCCAACGTCCTGACTTTC.

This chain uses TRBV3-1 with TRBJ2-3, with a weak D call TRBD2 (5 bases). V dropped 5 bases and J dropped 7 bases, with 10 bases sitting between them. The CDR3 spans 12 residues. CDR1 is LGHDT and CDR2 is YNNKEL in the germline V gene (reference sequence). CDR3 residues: CASSSGWNTQYF. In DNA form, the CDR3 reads TGTGCCAGCAGCTCGGGGTGGAATACGCAGTATTTT.

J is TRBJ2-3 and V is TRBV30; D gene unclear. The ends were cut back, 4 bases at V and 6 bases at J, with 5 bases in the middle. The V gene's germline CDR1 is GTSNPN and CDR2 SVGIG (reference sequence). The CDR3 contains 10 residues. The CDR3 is CAWIGDTQYF. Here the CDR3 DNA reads TGTGCCTGGATAGGTGATACGCAGTATTTT.

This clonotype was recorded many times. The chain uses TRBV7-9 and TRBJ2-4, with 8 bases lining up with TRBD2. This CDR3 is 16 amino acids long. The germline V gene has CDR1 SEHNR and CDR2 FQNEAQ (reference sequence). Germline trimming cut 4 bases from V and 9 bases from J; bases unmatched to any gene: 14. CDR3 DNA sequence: TGTGCCAGCAGCTCCTTAGCGGGACCGGGATTTGGCATTCAGTACTTC. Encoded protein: CASSSLAGPGFGIQYF.

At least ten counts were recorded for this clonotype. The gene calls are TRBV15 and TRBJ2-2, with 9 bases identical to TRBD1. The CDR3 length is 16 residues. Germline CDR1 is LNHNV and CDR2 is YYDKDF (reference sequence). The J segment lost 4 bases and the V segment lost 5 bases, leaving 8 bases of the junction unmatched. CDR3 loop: CATSPIGDRVTGELFF. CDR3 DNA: TGTGCCACCAGCCCGATCGGGGACAGGGTCACCGGGGAGCTGTTTTTT.

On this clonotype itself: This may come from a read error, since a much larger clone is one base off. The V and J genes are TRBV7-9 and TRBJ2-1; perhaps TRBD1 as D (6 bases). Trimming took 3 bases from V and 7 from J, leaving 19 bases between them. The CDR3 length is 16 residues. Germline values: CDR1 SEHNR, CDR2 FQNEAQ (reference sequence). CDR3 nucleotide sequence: TGTGCCAGCAGCTTTTACAGGGAGTACAAAGGGAATGAGCAGTTCTTC. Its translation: CASSFYREYKGNEQFF.

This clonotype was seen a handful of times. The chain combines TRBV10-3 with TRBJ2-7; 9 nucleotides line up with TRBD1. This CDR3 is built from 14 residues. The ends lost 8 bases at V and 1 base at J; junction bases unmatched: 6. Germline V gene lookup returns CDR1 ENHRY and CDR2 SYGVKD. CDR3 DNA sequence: TGTGCCATCGCTCCGGGACAGGGATCCTACGAGCAGTACTTC. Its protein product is CAIAPGQGSYEQYF.

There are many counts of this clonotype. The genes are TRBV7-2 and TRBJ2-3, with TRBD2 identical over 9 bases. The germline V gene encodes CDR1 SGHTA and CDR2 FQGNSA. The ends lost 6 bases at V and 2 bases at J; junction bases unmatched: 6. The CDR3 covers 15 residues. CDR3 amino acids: CASSIGTSYTDTQYF. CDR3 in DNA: TGTGCCAGCAGTATCGGGACTAGCTACACAGATACGCAGTATTTT.

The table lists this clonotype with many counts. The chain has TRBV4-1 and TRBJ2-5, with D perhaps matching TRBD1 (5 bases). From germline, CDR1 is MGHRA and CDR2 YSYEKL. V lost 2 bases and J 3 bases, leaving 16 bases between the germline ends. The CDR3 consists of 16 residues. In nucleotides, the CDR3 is TGCGCCAGCAGCCAATCGCTGGACATCCGGGAAGAGACCCAGTACTTC. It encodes CASSQSLDIREETQYF.

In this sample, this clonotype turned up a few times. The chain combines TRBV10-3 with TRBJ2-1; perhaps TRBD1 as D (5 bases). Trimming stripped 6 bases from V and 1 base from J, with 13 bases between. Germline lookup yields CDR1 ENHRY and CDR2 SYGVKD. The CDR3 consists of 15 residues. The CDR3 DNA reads TGTGCCATCAGCGAAGAACAGGTTTCCTACAATGAGCAGTTCTTC. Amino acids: CAISEEQVSYNEQFF.

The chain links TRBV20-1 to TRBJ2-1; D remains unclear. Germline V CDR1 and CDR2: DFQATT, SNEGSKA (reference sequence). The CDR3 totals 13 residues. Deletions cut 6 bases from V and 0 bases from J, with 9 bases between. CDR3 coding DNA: TGCAGTGCCCTGTCCAGCTCCTACAATGAGCAGTTCTTC. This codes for CSALSSSYNEQFF.

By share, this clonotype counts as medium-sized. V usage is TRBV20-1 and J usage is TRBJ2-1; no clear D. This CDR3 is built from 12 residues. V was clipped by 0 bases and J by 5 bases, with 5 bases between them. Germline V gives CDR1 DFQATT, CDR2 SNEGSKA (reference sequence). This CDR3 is CSARDWHNEQFF. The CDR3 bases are TGCAGTGCTAGAGATTGGCACAATGAGCAGTTCTTC.

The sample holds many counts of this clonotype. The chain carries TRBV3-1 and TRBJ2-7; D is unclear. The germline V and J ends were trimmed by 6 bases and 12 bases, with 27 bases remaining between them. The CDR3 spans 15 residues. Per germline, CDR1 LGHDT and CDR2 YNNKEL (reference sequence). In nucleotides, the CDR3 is TGTGCCAGCAGTCTAAAATCCCGAGCCCTGGTGGCGCGGTACTTC. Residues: CASSLKSRALVARYF.

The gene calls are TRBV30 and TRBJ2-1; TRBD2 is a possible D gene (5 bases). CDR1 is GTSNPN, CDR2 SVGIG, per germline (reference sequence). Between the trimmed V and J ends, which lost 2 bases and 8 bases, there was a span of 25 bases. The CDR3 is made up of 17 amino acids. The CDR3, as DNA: TGTGCCTGGAGTCTCGCCGGTTGGGCCACCCCGCGGGATGAGCAGTTCTTC. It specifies CAWSLAGWATPRDEQFF.

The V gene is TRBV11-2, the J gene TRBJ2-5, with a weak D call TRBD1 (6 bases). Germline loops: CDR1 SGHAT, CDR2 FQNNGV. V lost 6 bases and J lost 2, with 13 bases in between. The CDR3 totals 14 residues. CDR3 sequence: CASSSSGTQETQYF. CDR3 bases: TGTGCCAGCAGTAGCTCCGGGACACAAGAGACCCAGTACTTC.

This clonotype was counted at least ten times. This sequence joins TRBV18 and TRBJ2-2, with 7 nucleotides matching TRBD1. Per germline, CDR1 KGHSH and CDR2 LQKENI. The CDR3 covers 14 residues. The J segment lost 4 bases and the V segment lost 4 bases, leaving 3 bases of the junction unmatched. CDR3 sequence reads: CASSLGQFTGELFF. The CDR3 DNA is TGTGCCAGCTCACTGGGACAGTTCACCGGGGAGCTGTTTTTT. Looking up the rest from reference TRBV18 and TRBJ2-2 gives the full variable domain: NAGVMQNPRHLVRRRGQEARLRCSPMKGHSHVYWYRQLPEEGLKFMVYLQKENIIDESGMPKERFSAEFPKEGPSILRIQQVVRGDSAAYFCASSLGQFTGELFFGEGSRLTVL.

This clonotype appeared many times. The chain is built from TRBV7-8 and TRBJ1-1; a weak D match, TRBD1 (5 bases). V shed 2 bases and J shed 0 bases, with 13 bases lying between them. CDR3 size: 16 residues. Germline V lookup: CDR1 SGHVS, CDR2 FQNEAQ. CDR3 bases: TGTGCCAGCAGCTTATTCTGGCAGGGTTTGAACACTGAAGCTTTCTTT. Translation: CASSLFWQGLNTEAFF.